This T cell receptor (beta chain) is drawn from a study of blood T cell repertoires in COVID-19. Study details: Samples of COVID-19 (acute and convalescent) were obtained from the United States, Italy and Spain.

In the original workflow: Estimation of nucleated cell counts was performed using reference gene primer amplification. Method: immunoSEQ multiplex PCR; TCRdb's copy keeps in-frame clones and lacks some. The V and J calls and clone size come from that table; D and trimming were worked out from the DNA. The sample lists 200,000 to 250,000 clones; approximately 83% were seen once. There are 13 residues in the CDR3. Germline CDR1 and CDR2: SGHRS and YFSETQ. V lost 0 bases and J 4 bases, leaving 5 bases between the germline ends. Cohort assignment relied on participant-reported clinical history. Two consecutive negative NP/OP PCR tests, clearance, or resolved symptoms defined Cohort 3 recovery.

The rearrangement links TRBV5-1 to TRBJ1-5; tentative D call: TRBD1 (5 bases). Input material: PBMCs or T cells enriched from blood (not recorded which). The TCR originated in an older woman who had recovered from COVID-19. The CDR3 DNA is TGCGCCAGCAGCTTGGGACAGAATCAGCCCCAGCATTTT. This encodes CASSLGQNQPQHF.